A single sample gave rise to the 26 T cell receptor beta chains below, sequenced in a study of long-term antiretroviral therapy in people with HIV. The assay, immunoSEQ v3.0, was run at survey level. This table comes from immunoSEQ multiplex PCR, and its TCRdb copy is limited to in-frame clones, with some not included. Among 34,000 or so clones, about 82% were seen once, and the ten largest hold 3.5% to 4.5%. Sequenced material: unsorted PBMCs, taken roughly 3.5 years after starting antiretroviral therapy. These receptor sequences come from a man aged 18 to 29 with HIV.

This clone has only a few counts. The rearrangement links TRBV5-1 to TRBJ1-5; D is possibly TRBD1 (5 bases). V was trimmed by 0 bases and J by 2 bases, leaving 9 bases between them. The CDR3 is 15 residues long. The germline CDR1 and CDR2 sequences are SGHRS and YFSETQ. CDR3 region: CASSLEGTGNQPQHF. DNA of the CDR3: TGCGCCAGCAGCTTGGAGGGGACGGGCAATCAGCCCCAGCATTTT.

This clone appeared a few times. The chain joins TRBV13 to TRBJ2-7, with no clear D. Looked up from germline, CDR1 is PRHDT and CDR2 is FYEKMQ (reference sequence). This CDR3 is 11 amino acids long. V was clipped by 1 base and J by 3 bases, with 1 base between them. Here the CDR3 reads CASSLDYEQYF. Written as DNA, the CDR3 is TGTGCCAGCAGCTTAGACTACGAGCAGTACTTC.

The chain has TRBV19 and TRBJ2-2; tentative D call: TRBD1 (6 bases). The CDR3 contains 17 residues. Trimming took 5 bases from V and 4 from J, leaving 20 bases between them. CDR1 is LNHDA and CDR2 is SQIVND in the germline V gene (reference sequence). In DNA form, the CDR3 reads TGTGCCAGTAGTGCCAACAGGGCAAACAGGGTCACCGGGGAGCTGTTTTTT. Residues: CASSANRANRVTGELFF.

J is TRBJ2-7 and V is TRBV15; possibly TRBD2 for D (6 bases). The CDR3 has 13 amino acids. V lost 0 bases to trimming and J lost 5 bases, with 8 bases between them. Looked up from germline, CDR1 is LNHNV and CDR2 is YYDKDF (reference sequence). CDR3: CATSREGRNEQYF. CDR3 bases: TGTGCCACCAGCAGAGAGGGGAGGAACGAGCAGTACTTC.

The gene calls are TRBV19 and TRBJ1-1; D ambiguous. V was clipped by 3 bases and J by 6 bases, with 5 bases between them. The CDR3 is 11 amino acids. Germline CDR1 is LNHDA and CDR2 is SQIVND (reference sequence). The CDR3 spells CASSMGSEAFF. The CDR3 DNA follows: TGTGCCAGTAGTATGGGCTCTGAAGCTTTCTTT. Full variable domain (rest looked up from reference TRBV19 and TRBJ1-1): DGGITQSPKYLFRKEGQNVTLSCEQNLNHDAMYWYRQDPGQGLRLIYYSQIVNDFQKGDIAEGYSVSREKKESFPLTVTSAQKNPTAFYLCASSMGSEAFFGQGTRLTVV.

This chain links TRBV10-3 with TRBJ2-3; 10 positions match TRBD2. This CDR3 is built from 16 residues. Germline V lookup: CDR1 ENHRY, CDR2 SYGVKD. J lost 2 bases, V lost 2 bases, and 4 bases had no gene match. The CDR3 here is CAISERTSGNTDTQYF. The CDR3, as DNA: TGTGCCATCAGTGAGCGGACTAGCGGTAACACAGATACGCAGTATTTT.

The V gene is TRBV11-2, the J gene TRBJ2-7, with 11 bases lining up with TRBD2. V gave up 4 bases and J gave up 3 bases; unmatched junction bases: 2. The germline CDR1 and CDR2 sequences are SGHAT and FQNNGV. This CDR3 is 14 amino acids long. Here the CDR3 reads CASSSLAGGYEQYF. CDR3 coding DNA: TGTGCCAGCAGCTCCCTAGCGGGGGGCTACGAGCAGTACTTC.

The chain links TRBV5-4 to TRBJ2-3, with D uncertain. The CDR3 has 15 amino acids. Trimming took 4 bases from V and 0 from J, leaving 12 bases between them. Germline loops: CDR1 SGHNT, CDR2 YYREEE (reference sequence). The CDR3 DNA reads as TGTGCCAGCAGCCAGCTAACGACTAGCACAGATACGCAGTATTTT. As protein: CASSQLTTSTDTQYF.

The V and J genes are TRBV5-4 and TRBJ2-4; TRBD2 is a possible D gene (5 bases). Trimming pared 3 bases from V and 2 bases from J, leaving 12 bases between. The CDR3 covers 15 residues. Germline CDR1 SGHNT, CDR2 YYREEE (reference sequence). In nucleotides, the CDR3 is TGTGCCAGCAGCTGGGGTGCGGGTCCCAAAAACATTCAGTACTTC. As protein: CASSWGAGPKNIQYF.

The rearrangement uses TRBV9 and TRBJ2-7; tentatively, D is TRBD1 (6 bases). Trimming removed 3 bases from V and 2 bases from J, with 18 bases in between. Germline CDR1 SGDLS, CDR2 YYNGEE. The CDR3 length is 16 residues. The CDR3 DNA follows: TGTGCCAGCAGCGGGGGTGATAAGGACAGCCCCTACGAGCAGTACTTC. This translates into CASSGGDKDSPYEQYF.

The CDR3 protein is CASSVGGSTGELFF. The CDR3 DNA reads TGTGCCAGCAGCGTAGGTGGGTCCACCGGGGAGCTGTTTTTT. The V and J genes are TRBV9 and TRBJ2-2, with D hard to call. Trimming removed 0 bases from V and 4 bases from J, with 7 bases in between. CDR1 is SGDLS and CDR2 is YYNGEE in the germline V gene. This CDR3 comprises 14 residues.

The rearrangement joins TRBV11-2 to TRBJ1-1, with TRBD1 as a possible D gene (5 bases). From germline, CDR1 is SGHAT and CDR2 FQNNGV. V shed 2 bases and J shed 6 bases, with 13 bases lying between them. CDR3 size: 14 residues. CDR3 sequence: CASSLSGRRAEAFF. The CDR3 region has the DNA TGTGCCAGCAGCTTATCGGGACGGAGGGCTGAAGCTTTCTTT.

V and J are TRBV6-5 and TRBJ1-2; a possible D gene is TRBD1 (5 bases). The CDR3 extends over 13 amino acids. CDR1 MNHEY and CDR2 SVGAGI come from the germline V gene. Trimming removed 6 bases at V and 6 bases at J, with 14 bases between. As DNA, the CDR3 is TGTGCCAGCAGCCTGGGACCTGGGGATGGCTACACCTTC. It encodes CASSLGPGDGYTF.

The chain uses TRBV28 and TRBJ1-1, with D maybe TRBD1 (5 bases). The V gene lost 7 bases and the J gene lost 7 bases, with 25 bases spanning the gap. CDR3 size: 16 residues. The germline gives CDR1 MDHEN, CDR2 SYDVKM. The CDR3 sequence is CASIHWPDRGDIEAFF. The CDR3 region has the DNA TGTGCCAGCATCCATTGGCCGGACCGGGGGGATATTGAAGCTTTCTTT.

Only one count was recorded for this clone. The rearrangement uses TRBV18 and TRBJ1-1, with 9 bases fitting TRBD1. V was pared by 0 bases and J by 0 bases, with 5 bases of the junction left unmatched. The CDR3 is 17 residues long. The germline V gene has CDR1 KGHSH and CDR2 LQKENI. DNA for the CDR3: TGTGCCAGCTCACCACCCGGGACAGGGTGGATGAACACTGAAGCTTTCTTT. Its translation: CASSPPGTGWMNTEAFF.

This chain joins TRBV11-3 and TRBJ1-1, with D possibly being TRBD1 (5 bases). The CDR3 is 14 residues long. Germline loops: CDR1 SGHNT, CDR2 YENEEA. Deletions cut 4 bases from V and 5 bases from J, with 14 bases between. CDR3 DNA: TGTGCCAGCAGCTCCCATGGGGGTCAGACTGAAGCTTTCTTT. This encodes CASSSHGGQTEAFF.

This chain connects TRBV27 to TRBJ2-3, with TRBD2 matching over 7 bases. Looked up from germline, CDR1 is MNHEY and CDR2 is SMNVEV (reference sequence). This CDR3 contains 15 residues. V lost 4 bases and J lost 4; bases outside the gene matches: 8. The CDR3 DNA reads TGTGCCAGCAGTTGGGGTAGCGGGCGCCCAGATACGCAGTATTTT. Encoded protein: CASSWGSGRPDTQYF.

This clone was seen once. The V gene is TRBV6-5, the J gene TRBJ2-3, with D tentatively TRBD1 (6 bases). Deletions cut 6 bases from V and 4 bases from J, with 17 bases between. The CDR3 runs to 15 residues. Looked up from germline, CDR1 is MNHEY and CDR2 is SVGAGI. CDR3 nucleotides: TGTGCCAGCAGCAGGGACACTATGACGGCAGATACGCAGTATTTT. Translating gives CASSRDTMTADTQYF.

This clone was counted only a few times. This rearrangement joins TRBV27 to TRBJ1-5, with D uncertain. V was pared by 3 bases and J by 7 bases, with 19 bases between. Germline V gene lookup returns CDR1 MNHEY and CDR2 SMNVEV (reference sequence). The CDR3 length is 16 residues. The CDR3 nucleotides are TGTGCCAGCAGTTTGGGCCCAGAAAGGGAGAGCCAGCCCCAGCATTTT. Protein sequence: CASSLGPERESQPQHF.

J is TRBJ2-1 and V is TRBV18; TRBD2 matches at 13 bases. Germline V gene lookup returns CDR1 KGHSH and CDR2 LQKENI. J gave up 0 bases and V 3 bases, and 5 bases lay outside the gene matches. This CDR3 has 18 residues. The CDR3 DNA follows: TGTGCCAGCTCACCGACTAGCGGGAGGCACAGCTCCTACAATGAGCAGTTCTTC. Amino acids: CASSPTSGRHSSYNEQFF.

J is TRBJ1-2 and V is TRBV25-1, with 9 nucleotides matching TRBD1. Germline lookup yields CDR1 MGHDK and CDR2 SYGVNS. This CDR3 region has 15 residues. Germline trimming cut 3 bases from V and 3 bases from J; bases unmatched to any gene: 5. The CDR3 here is CASSDTGGADYGYTF. Written as DNA, the CDR3 is TGTGCCAGCAGTGACACAGGGGGCGCCGACTATGGCTACACCTTC.

This sequence joins TRBV5-1 and TRBJ1-2; 7 nucleotides match TRBD1. The trim removed 4 bases at V and 1 base at J, leaving 7 bases unmatched. The CDR3 has 15 amino acids. Germline CDR1 SGHRS, CDR2 YFSETQ. The CDR3 DNA reads TGCGCCAGCAGCAACCGGGACAGCTTTAACTATGGCTACACCTTC. Translated, it gives CASSNRDSFNYGYTF.

J is TRBJ2-2 and V is TRBV7-9; D not certain. V lost 8 bases, J lost 4 bases, and 8 bases lay in between. CDR3 length: 12 residues. Germline CDR1 SEHNR, CDR2 FQNEAQ (reference sequence). The CDR3 nucleotides read TGTGCCAGCGCGACGGTCACCGGGGAGCTGTTTTTT. Protein product: CASATVTGELFF. Drawing the rest from reference TRBV7-9 and TRBJ2-2, the complete variable domain is DTGVSQNPRHKITKRGQNVTFRCDPISEHNRLYWYRQTLGQGPEFLTYFQNEAQLEKSRLLSDRFSAERPKGSFSTLEIQRTEQGDSAMYLCASATVTGELFFGEGSRLTVL.

The chain carries TRBV27 and TRBJ2-7, with 9 bases matching TRBD1. The CDR3 runs to 15 residues. Per the germline V gene, CDR1 is MNHEY and CDR2 is SMNVEV (reference sequence). Trimming at V came to 5 bases and at J to 4 bases, leaving 9 bases not matched to a gene. The CDR3 DNA follows: TGTGCCAGCAGTGACAGGGGGACTAAATCTTACGAGCAGTACTTC. It translates to CASSDRGTKSYEQYF.

This clone came up a few times. The J gene is TRBJ1-6, the V gene TRBV15; possible D gene TRBD1, 5 bases. Trimming took off 0 bases at V and 6 bases at J, with 9 bases between the two ends. The CDR3 contains 15 residues. CDR1 and CDR2 (germline): LNHNV, YYDKDF (reference sequence). This CDR3 is CATSRDRGSNSPLHF. The CDR3 DNA sequence: TGTGCCACCAGCAGAGATCGGGGGAGTAATTCACCCCTCCACTTT.

This chain links TRBV5-8 with TRBJ2-7; no clear D gene. Trimming took off 3 bases at V and 7 bases at J, with 8 bases between the two ends. The CDR3 runs 11 residues. Germline loops: CDR1 SGHTS, CDR2 YDEGEE. The CDR3 is CASSWFGEQYF. The CDR3 region has the DNA TGTGCCAGCAGCTGGTTCGGTGAGCAGTACTTC.